Sequencing of this T cell receptor beta chain was carried out in a study of T cells in Graves' hyperthyroidism and ophthalmopathy. Study-level information: Specimen type is peripheral blood, collected at initial diagnosis prior to any treatment. Study results and limitations: Most clonotypes expanded in the thyroid (above 0.001) were also present in blood.

The germline V gene encodes CDR1 SGHRS and CDR2 YFSETQ. Trimming took off 0 bases at V and 3 bases at J, with 15 bases between the two ends. This CDR3 has 16 amino acids. Newly diagnosed patients aged 18 to 65 had hyperthyroidism of under 2 months' duration. A remark on this clonotype: The antigen remains unidentified. This may stem from a read error, because a much larger clone lies one nucleotide away.

Amplified TCR beta CDR3 regions derived from RNA transcripts. The TCR CDR3 first-round RT-PCR relied on the HTBI primer set. Each CDR3 protein gets one entry after TCRdb re-called the multiplex PCR reads with MiXCR. The repertoire consists of more than 300,000 distinct CDR3 sequences, with approximately 15% occurring once and the leading ten covering approximately 11%. The sample was blood. This sequence joins TRBV5-1 and TRBJ1-1; D gene uncertain. This TCR derives from a woman aged 60-75 years with Graves' hyperthyroidism. CDR3 nucleotide sequence: TGCGCCAGCAGCTTGGTGTTCAACACCATGGACACTGAAGCTTTCTTT. The encoded protein is CASSLVFNTMDTEAFF.